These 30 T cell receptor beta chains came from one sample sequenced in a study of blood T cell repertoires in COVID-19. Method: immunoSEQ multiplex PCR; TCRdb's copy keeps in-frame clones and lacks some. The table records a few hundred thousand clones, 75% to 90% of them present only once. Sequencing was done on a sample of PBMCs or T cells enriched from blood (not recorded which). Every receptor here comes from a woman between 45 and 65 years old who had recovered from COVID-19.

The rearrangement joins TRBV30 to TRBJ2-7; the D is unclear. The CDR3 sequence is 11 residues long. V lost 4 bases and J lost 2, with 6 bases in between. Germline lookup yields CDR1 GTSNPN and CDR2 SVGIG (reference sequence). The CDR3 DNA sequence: TGTGCCTGGACCGGTACCTACGAGCAGTACTTC. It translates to CAWTGTYEQYF.

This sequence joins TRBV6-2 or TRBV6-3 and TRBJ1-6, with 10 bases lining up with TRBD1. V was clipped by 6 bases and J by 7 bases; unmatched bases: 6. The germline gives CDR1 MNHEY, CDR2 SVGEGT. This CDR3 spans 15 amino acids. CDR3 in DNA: TGTGCCAGCAGCTCCCTGGGACAGGGGAATTCACCCCTCCACTTT. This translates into CASSSLGQGNSPLHF.

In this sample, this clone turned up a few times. The CDR3 coding sequence is TGCGCCAGCAGCCACCAAGCGGGGAGCTCCTACAATGAGCAGTTCTTC. Translating gives CASSHQAGSSYNEQFF. V and J are TRBV4-3 and TRBJ2-1; 7 nucleotides match TRBD2. The CDR3 consists of 16 residues. Germline V CDR1 and CDR2: LGHNA, YSLEER. V gave up 3 bases and J gave up 0 bases; unmatched junction bases: 5.

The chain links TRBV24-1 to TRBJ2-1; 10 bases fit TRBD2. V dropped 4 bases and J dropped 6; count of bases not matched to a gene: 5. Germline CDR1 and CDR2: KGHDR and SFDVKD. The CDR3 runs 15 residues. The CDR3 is CATSDPLAGANEQFF. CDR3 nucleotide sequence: TGTGCCACCAGTGACCCGCTAGCGGGGGCCAATGAGCAGTTCTTC.

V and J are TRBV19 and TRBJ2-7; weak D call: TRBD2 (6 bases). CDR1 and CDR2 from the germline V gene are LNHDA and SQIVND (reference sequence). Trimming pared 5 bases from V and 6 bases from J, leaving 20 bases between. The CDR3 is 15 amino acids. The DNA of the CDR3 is TGTGCCAGTAGTCCCACTAGCCAGGTCATGTTCGAGCAGTACTTC. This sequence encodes CASSPTSQVMFEQYF.

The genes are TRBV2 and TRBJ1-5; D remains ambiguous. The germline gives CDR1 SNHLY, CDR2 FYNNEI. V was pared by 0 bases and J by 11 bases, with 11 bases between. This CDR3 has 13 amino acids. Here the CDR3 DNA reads TGTGCCAGCAGTGAAGCGGGTCGGCGGGCCCAGCATTTT. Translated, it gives CASSEAGRRAQHF.

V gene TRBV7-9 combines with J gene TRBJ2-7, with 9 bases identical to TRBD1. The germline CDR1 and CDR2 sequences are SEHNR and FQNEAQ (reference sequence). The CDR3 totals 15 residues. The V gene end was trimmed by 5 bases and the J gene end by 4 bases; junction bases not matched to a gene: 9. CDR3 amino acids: CASSPAGQGMYEQYF. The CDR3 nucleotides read TGTGCCAGCAGCCCCGCGGGACAGGGTATGTACGAGCAGTACTTC.

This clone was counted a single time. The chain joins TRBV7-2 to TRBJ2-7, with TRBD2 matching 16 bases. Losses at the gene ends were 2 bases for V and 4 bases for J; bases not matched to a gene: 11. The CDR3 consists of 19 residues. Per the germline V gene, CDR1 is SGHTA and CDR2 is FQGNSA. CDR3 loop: CASSLLGTSGRVALYEQYF. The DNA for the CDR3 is TGTGCCAGCAGCTTATTAGGGACTAGCGGGAGGGTTGCCTTGTACGAGCAGTACTTC.

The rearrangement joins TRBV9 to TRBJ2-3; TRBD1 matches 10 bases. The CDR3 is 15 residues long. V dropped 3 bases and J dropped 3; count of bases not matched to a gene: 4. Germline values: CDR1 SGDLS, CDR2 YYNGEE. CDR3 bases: TGTGCCAGCAGCGCGCCGGGACAGGGGACAGATACGCAGTATTTT. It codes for CASSAPGQGTDTQYF.

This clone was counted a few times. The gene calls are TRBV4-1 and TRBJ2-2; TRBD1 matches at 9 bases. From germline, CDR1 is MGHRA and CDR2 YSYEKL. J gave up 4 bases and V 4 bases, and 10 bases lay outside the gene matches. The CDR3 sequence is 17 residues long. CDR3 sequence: CASSPDGQGMRTGELFF. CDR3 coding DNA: TGCGCCAGCAGCCCAGATGGACAGGGGATGCGCACCGGGGAGCTGTTTTTT.

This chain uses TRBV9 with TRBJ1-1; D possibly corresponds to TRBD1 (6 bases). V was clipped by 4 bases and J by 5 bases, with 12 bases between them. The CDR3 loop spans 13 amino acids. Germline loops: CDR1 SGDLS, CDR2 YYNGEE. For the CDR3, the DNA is TGTGCCAGCAGCCCGGGACATGGGACTGAAGCTTTCTTT. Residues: CASSPGHGTEAFF.

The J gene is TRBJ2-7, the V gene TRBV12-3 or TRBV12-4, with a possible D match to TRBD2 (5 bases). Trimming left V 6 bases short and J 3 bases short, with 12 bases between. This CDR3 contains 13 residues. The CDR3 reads CASRRTGIYEQYF. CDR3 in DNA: TGTGCCAGCAGACGAACGGGGATCTACGAGCAGTACTTC.

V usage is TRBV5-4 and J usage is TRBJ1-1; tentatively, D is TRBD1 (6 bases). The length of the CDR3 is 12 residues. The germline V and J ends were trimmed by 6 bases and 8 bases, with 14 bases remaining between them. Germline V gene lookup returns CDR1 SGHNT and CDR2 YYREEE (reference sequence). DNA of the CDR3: TGTGCCAGCACCGTAGACAGGAGAGAAGCTTTCTTT. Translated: CASTVDRREAFF.

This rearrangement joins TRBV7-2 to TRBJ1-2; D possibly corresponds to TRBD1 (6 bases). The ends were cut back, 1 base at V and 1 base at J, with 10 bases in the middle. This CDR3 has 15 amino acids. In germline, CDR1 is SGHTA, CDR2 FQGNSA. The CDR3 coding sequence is TGTGCCAGCAGCTTAGACCAGGGGATTAACTATGGCTACACCTTC. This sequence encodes CASSLDQGINYGYTF.

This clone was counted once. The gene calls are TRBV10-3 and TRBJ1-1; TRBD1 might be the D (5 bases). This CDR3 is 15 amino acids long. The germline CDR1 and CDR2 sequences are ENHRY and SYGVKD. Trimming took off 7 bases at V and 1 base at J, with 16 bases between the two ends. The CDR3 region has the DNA TGTGCCATCAAGGGGTCCCATTCCGGGAACACTGAAGCTTTCTTT. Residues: CAIKGSHSGNTEAFF.

CDR3 coding DNA: TGTGCCAGCAGCTTGAGGGCAGGCCCCTCTACCGGGGAGCTGTTTTTT. Protein sequence: CASSLRAGPSTGELFF. The chain employs TRBV7-3 and TRBJ2-2, with a weak D call TRBD2 (5 bases). The CDR3 covers 16 residues. Germline loops: CDR1 SGHTA, CDR2 FQGTGA. V was cut by 3 bases and J by 5 bases, with 16 bases left in between.

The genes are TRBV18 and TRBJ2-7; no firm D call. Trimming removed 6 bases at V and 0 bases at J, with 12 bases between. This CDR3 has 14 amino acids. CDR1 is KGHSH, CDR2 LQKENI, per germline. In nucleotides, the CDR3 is TGTGCCAGCTCGTTTCTCCTAAACTCCTACGAGCAGTACTTC. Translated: CASSFLLNSYEQYF.

For the CDR3, the DNA is TGCGCCAGCAGAGAGACAGGGGGAAACGAGCAGTACTTC. Translating gives CASRETGGNEQYF. V and J are TRBV4-1 and TRBJ2-7, with 9 bases lining up with TRBD1. This CDR3 has 13 amino acids. V lost 6 bases, J lost 5 bases, and 5 bases stayed unmatched. In germline, CDR1 is MGHRA, CDR2 YSYEKL.

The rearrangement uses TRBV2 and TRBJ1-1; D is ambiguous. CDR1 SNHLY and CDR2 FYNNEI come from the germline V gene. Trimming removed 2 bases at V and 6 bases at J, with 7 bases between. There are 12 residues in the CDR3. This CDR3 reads CASSEFGAEAFF. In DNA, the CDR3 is TGTGCCAGCAGTGAATTCGGGGCTGAAGCTTTCTTT.

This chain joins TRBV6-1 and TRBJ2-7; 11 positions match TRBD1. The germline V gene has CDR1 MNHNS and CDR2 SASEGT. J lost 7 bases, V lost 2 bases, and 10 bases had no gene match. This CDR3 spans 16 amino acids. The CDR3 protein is CASSEHEDRGRGEQYF. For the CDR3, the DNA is TGTGCCAGCAGTGAACACGAGGACAGGGGGCGGGGGGAGCAGTACTTC.

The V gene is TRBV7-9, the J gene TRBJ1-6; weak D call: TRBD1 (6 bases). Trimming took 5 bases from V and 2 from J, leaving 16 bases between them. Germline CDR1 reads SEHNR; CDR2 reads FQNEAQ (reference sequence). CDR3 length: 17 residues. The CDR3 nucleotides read TGTGCCAGCAGCGCCCGGGGGGGGGCGACCTATAATTCACCCCTCCACTTT. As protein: CASSARGGATYNSPLHF.

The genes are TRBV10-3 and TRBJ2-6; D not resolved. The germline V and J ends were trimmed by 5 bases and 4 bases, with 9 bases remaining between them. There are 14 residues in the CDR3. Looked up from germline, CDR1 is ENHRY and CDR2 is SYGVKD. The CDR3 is CAISRESGANVLTF. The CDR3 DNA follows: TGTGCCATCAGTAGAGAGTCCGGGGCCAACGTCCTGACTTTC.

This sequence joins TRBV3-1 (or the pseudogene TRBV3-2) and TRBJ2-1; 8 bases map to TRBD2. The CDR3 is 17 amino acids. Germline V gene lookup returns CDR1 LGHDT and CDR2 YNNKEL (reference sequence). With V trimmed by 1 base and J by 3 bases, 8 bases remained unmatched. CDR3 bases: TGTGCCAGCAGCCAAGCGGGCGCGGGGGGATACTACAATGAGCAGTTCTTC. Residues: CASSQAGAGGYYNEQFF.

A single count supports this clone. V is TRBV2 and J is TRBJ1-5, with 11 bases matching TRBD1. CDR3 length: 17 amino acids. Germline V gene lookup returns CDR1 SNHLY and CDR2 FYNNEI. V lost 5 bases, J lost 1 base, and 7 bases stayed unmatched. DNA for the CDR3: TGTGCCAGCAGTTTTTCCGGGACAGGGGGAAGCAATCAGCCCCAGCATTTT. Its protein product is CASSFSGTGGSNQPQHF.

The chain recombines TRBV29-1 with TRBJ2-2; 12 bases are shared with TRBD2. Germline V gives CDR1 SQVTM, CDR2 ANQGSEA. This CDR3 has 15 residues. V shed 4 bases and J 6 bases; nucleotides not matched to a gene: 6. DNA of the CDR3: TGCAGCGTTGCGGAGCCTAGCGGGAGGGCCGGGGAGCTGTTTTTT. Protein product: CSVAEPSGRAGELFF.

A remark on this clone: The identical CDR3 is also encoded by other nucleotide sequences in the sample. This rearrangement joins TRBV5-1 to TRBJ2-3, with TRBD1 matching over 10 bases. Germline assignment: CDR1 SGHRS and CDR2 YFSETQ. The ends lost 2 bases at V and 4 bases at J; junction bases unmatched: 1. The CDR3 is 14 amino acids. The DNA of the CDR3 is TGCGCCAGCAGCTTAGGACAGGGGGCAGATACGCAGTATTTT. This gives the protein CASSLGQGADTQYF.

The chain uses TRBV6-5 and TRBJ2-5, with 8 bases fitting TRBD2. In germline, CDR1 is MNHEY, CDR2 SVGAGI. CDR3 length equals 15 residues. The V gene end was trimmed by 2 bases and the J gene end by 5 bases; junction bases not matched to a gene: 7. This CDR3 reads CASSYRGPGGETQYF. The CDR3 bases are TGTGCCAGCAGTTACAGGGGCCCGGGGGGGGAGACCCAGTACTTC.

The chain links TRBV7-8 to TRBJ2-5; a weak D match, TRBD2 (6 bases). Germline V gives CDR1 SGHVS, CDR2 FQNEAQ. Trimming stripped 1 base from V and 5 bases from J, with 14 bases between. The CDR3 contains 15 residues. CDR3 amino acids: CASSLGARRGETQYF. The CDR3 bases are TGTGCCAGCAGCTTAGGAGCGAGACGGGGGGAGACCCAGTACTTC.

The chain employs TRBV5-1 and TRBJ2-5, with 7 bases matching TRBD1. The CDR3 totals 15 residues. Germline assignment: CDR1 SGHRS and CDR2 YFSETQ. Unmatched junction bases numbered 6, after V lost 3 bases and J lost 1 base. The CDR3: CASSWGDRVQETQYF. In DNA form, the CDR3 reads TGCGCCAGCAGCTGGGGAGACAGGGTCCAAGAGACCCAGTACTTC.

The CDR3 nucleotides read TGTGCCAGCAGTTTGGCTCGGGGGGCTGAGCAGTTCTTC. It translates to CASSLARGAEQFF. The V and J genes are TRBV12-3 or TRBV12-4 and TRBJ2-1; possible D gene TRBD2, 7 bases. Trimming shortened V by 3 bases and J by 9 bases, and 12 bases separated the two germline ends. This CDR3 spans 13 amino acids.